The rows below give T cell receptor beta chains drawn from one sample of a study of metastatic and nonmetastatic thyroid tumors. Using MiXCR, TCRdb re-called clones from the PCR reads. Of approximately 69,000 clones listed, 13% to 15% are singletons. Specimen: blood. The source is a male donor with papillary thyroid cancer or a benign thyroid nodule (not recorded which). Some clones in this sample may be carry-over from other donors' samples. The CDR3 runs from the conserved cysteine through the conserved F or W. A D gene is named only where the DNA matches it firmly. Clone size is not always given. Where it is, it says once, few, many or a class for expanded clones.

cdr3_nt,cdr3_aa,v_call,clone_size,d_call,j_call
TGTGCCAGCCGGGGGGGGAGTGGAAGCTCCTACAATGAGCAGTTCTTC,CASRGGSGSSYNEQFF,TRBV6-1,many,TRBD2,TRBJ2-1
NA,CASILGHGGRNYGYTF,TRBV28,few,NA,TRBJ1-2
TGCAGTGCTAGAGGTTTGGGACTCAGCCTAAGCTACAATGAGCAGTTCTTC,CSARGLGLSLSYNEQFF,TRBV20-1,many,NA,TRBJ2-1
TGTGCCAGTAGTATAGTGGGGGGCGTCCAGATGGAGCAGTACTTC,CASSIVGGVQMEQYF,TRBV19,few,NA,TRBJ2-7
TGTGCCAGCAGCTTAGCAGACCAAGAGACCCAGTACTTC,CASSLADQETQYF,TRBV11-3,many,NA,TRBJ2-5
TGTGCCAGCTCACCCGGTACAATTCCGAATGAGCAGCTCTTC,CASSPGTIPNEQLF,TRBV18,NA,NA,TRBJ2-1
TGTGCCAGCTCACCCTTGACAGGGGAGGATGGCTACACCTTC,CASSPLTGEDGYTF,TRBV18,many,TRBD1,TRBJ1-2
TGTGCCAGCAGACAGGGCGGGAACACTGAAGCTTTCTTT,CASRQGGNTEAFF,TRBV6-1,many,NA,TRBJ1-1
TGCAGTGCTAGAGAGAAGGGAGACTCCTACACCTTC,CSAREKGDSYTF,TRBV20-1,NA,NA,TRBJ1-2
TGTGCCACCAGTGATTTAGGAACAGATACGCAGTATTTT,CATSDLGTDTQYF,TRBV24-1,many,NA,TRBJ2-3
TGTGCCAGCAGCCGAGGAGACCGGGCCCAGTACTTC,CASSRGDRAQYF,TRBV7-9,many,NA,TRBJ2-5
TGTGCCAGCAGCCACCCGAACACCGGGGAGCTGTTTTTT,CASSHPNTGELFF,TRBV3-1,many,NA,TRBJ2-2
TGTGCCAGTAGTACCCGTAGTGCCGGTGAGCAGTTCTTC,CASSTRSAGEQFF,TRBV19,NA,NA,TRBJ2-1
TGCAGCGTTGAAGATCGATTTGGGCGGGAGAGGGCTGAGCAGTTCTTC,CSVEDRFGRERAEQFF,TRBV29-1,many,TRBD2,TRBJ2-1
TGTGCCAGCAGTTGGGGTGACCCCCATGGGGGAGTTCTTAATTCACCCCTCCACTTT,CASSWGDPHGGVLNSPLHF,TRBV27,NA,NA,TRBJ1-6
TGTGCCAGTTCCGGGACAGGGGGCGCGTACACTGAAGCTTTCTTT,CASSGTGGAYTEAFF,TRBV19,many,TRBD1,TRBJ1-1
TGCGCCAGCAGCCAGGGGCCTAGGGACAGGGGAGACGAGCAGTACTTC,CASSQGPRDRGDEQYF,TRBV4-3,many,TRBD1,TRBJ2-7
TGCAGTGCTAGACCTATATATAAGACTAGCGGGAGGAAAGGGGCAGATACGCAGTATTTT,CSARPIYKTSGRKGADTQYF,TRBV20-1,many,TRBD2,TRBJ2-3
TGTGCCAGCAGTTTCAGGGGGCGTGGGGTCAATGAGCAGTTCTTC,CASSFRGRGVNEQFF,TRBV28,many,TRBD1,TRBJ2-1
TGTGCCAGCAGCCCCCCCGGGACTAGCGGGAGCAATGAGCAGTTCTTC,CASSPPGTSGSNEQFF,TRBV9,many,TRBD2,TRBJ2-1
TGCAGTGCTAGAGGAACACAGGGTCTTACTAATGAAAAACTGTTTTTT,CSARGTQGLTNEKLFF,TRBV20-1,many,NA,TRBJ1-4
TGTGCCAGCAGCCCGACAGCTCTACCCTACGAGCAGTACTTC,CASSPTALPYEQYF,TRBV7-2,many,NA,TRBJ2-7
TGTGCTAGCAGCTCGGTACTAGCGGGCGAACCTTACAATGAGCAGTTCTTC,CASSSVLAGEPYNEQFF,TRBV7-7,NA,TRBD2,TRBJ2-1